This entry lists 18 T cell receptor beta chains sequenced from one sample in a study of blood T cell repertoires in COVID-19. Produced via immunoSEQ multiplex PCR; TCRdb's table is partial and in-frame only. This sample has about 45,000 clones, with 80% to 90% found just once. Sequenced input: peripheral blood. The receptors derive from a human donor in a cohort sampled during active COVID-19.

The chain couples TRBV6-2 or TRBV6-3 to TRBJ2-5; the D gene is possibly TRBD2 (5 bases). The length of the CDR3 is 15 residues. Germline V gene lookup returns CDR1 MNHEY and CDR2 SVGEGT. Deletions cut 4 bases from V and 2 bases from J, with 14 bases between. The CDR3, as DNA: TGTGCCAGCAGTTCCGTCGCCGGGATTCAAGAGACCCAGTACTTC. Translating gives CASSSVAGIQETQYF.

The genes are TRBV6-6 and TRBJ1-5; 7 nucleotides match TRBD1. Trimming cost V 5 bases and J 7 bases; bases outside gene matches: 20. Germline V gene sequence: CDR1 MNHNY, CDR2 SVGAGI (reference sequence). There are 18 residues in the CDR3. The CDR3 sequence: CASSPGTEIYPKGQPQHF. The CDR3 DNA reads as TGTGCCAGCAGTCCCGGGACAGAAATTTACCCTAAGGGACAGCCCCAGCATTTT.

The rearrangement links TRBV4-1 to TRBJ2-5; the D gene is possibly TRBD2 (6 bases). CDR3 length equals 15 residues. V was cut by 0 bases and J by 4 bases, with 12 bases left in between. CDR1 and CDR2 (germline): MGHRA, YSYEKL. The CDR3 here is CASSQDDAGRETQYF. The CDR3 DNA sequence: TGCGCCAGCAGCCAAGATGACGCGGGGAGAGAGACCCAGTACTTC.

The V and J genes are TRBV15 and TRBJ2-7; TRBD2 agrees at 11 bases. The V gene's germline CDR1 is LNHNV and CDR2 YYDKDF (reference sequence). V lost 2 bases to trimming and J lost 6 bases; unmatched junction nucleotides: 9. CDR3 length: 16 amino acids. Written as DNA, the CDR3 is TGTGCCACCAGCAGACGGATGCTAGCGGGGGGTCTCGAGCAGTACTTC. Its translation is CATSRRMLAGGLEQYF.

This clone is categorized as medium-sized (0.01 to 0.1%). This chain links TRBV3-1 (or the pseudogene TRBV3-2) with TRBJ2-6; TRBD2 might be the D (6 bases). Per germline, CDR1 LGHDT and CDR2 YNNKEL (reference sequence). Trimming took off 9 bases at V and 4 bases at J, with 19 bases between the two ends. The length of the CDR3 is 16 residues. The CDR3 region has the DNA TGTGCCAGTGGGGGGACTTCCCGGACCGGGGCCAACGTCCTGACTTTC. Protein sequence: CASGGTSRTGANVLTF.

This sequence joins TRBV13 and TRBJ2-2; 7 bases match TRBD1. This CDR3 is built from 15 residues. Germline-derived CDR1 and CDR2 are PRHDT and FYEKMQ (reference sequence). The ends lost 7 bases at V and 3 bases at J; junction bases unmatched: 8. In nucleotides, the CDR3 is TGTGCCAGCATCACGACAGGGTTCGACACCGGGGAGCTGTTTTTT. The encoded protein is CASITTGFDTGELFF. Complete variable domain (other parts from reference TRBV13 and TRBJ2-2): AAGVIQSPRHLIKEKRETATLKCYPIPRHDTVYWYQQGPGQDPQFLISFYEKMQSDKGSIPDRFSAQQFSDYHSELNMSSLELGDSALYFCASITTGFDTGELFFGEGSRLTVL.

J is TRBJ1-5 and V is TRBV6-6, with TRBD1 matching over 7 bases. Germline V gene lookup returns CDR1 MNHNY and CDR2 SVGAGI (reference sequence). Unmatched junction bases numbered 9, after V lost 8 bases and J lost 2 bases. The CDR3 has 15 amino acids. As DNA, the CDR3 is TGTGCCAGCCTATCAGGGGGTGGAGGCAATCAGCCCCAGCATTTT. Translating gives CASLSGGGGNQPQHF.

The gene calls are TRBV3-1 (or the pseudogene TRBV3-2) and TRBJ1-1, with D perhaps TRBD1 (5 bases). CDR1 LGHDT and CDR2 YNNKEL come from the germline V gene (reference sequence). V shed 0 bases and J shed 10 bases, with 12 bases lying between them. The CDR3 length is 13 residues. The CDR3 nucleotides read TGTGCCAGCAGCCAAGAAGTGGCTAGGGGAGCTTTCTTT. It translates to CASSQEVARGAFF.

The table lists this clone with a count of one. The chain employs TRBV21-1 and TRBJ2-7; the listed D gene, TRBD1, was not tested against the DNA. TRBV21-1 is flagged as a pseudogene. The CDR3 consists of 18 residues. Written as DNA, the CDR3 is TGTGCCAGCAACAAAGACAGAAGGGGGCGTGGGAGGCATTACGAGCAGTACTTC. This encodes CASNKDRRGRGRHYEQYF.

The V and J genes are TRBV2 and TRBJ2-3; TRBD2 might be the D (5 bases). Trimming removed 1 base from V and 2 bases from J, with 19 bases in between. The V gene's germline CDR1 is SNHLY and CDR2 FYNNEI. The CDR3 has 18 amino acids. DNA for the CDR3: TGTGCCAGCAGTGAAGAAGCCCCCCTAGCAGGAGTCACAGATACGCAGTATTTT. Its protein product is CASSEEAPLAGVTDTQYF.

This chain uses TRBV7-9 with TRBJ2-7, with TRBD1 matching over 11 bases. Germline V CDR1 and CDR2: SEHNR, FQNEAQ (reference sequence). J lost 4 bases, V lost 5 bases, and 7 bases had no gene match. CDR3 size: 15 residues. The CDR3 DNA reads as TGTGCCAGCAGCGCACCGGGACAGGGGGTATACGAGCAGTACTTC. It yields the protein CASSAPGQGVYEQYF.

The gene calls are TRBV7-9 and TRBJ1-1; D possibly corresponds to TRBD1 (5 bases). Trimming stripped 4 bases from V and 0 bases from J, with 15 bases between. The CDR3 has 16 amino acids. Per the germline V gene, CDR1 is SEHNR and CDR2 is FQNEAQ (reference sequence). The CDR3 loop is CASSSPQGFMNTEAFF. CDR3 nucleotide sequence: TGTGCCAGCAGCTCCCCCCAGGGCTTCATGAACACTGAAGCTTTCTTT.

The rearrangement uses TRBV9 and TRBJ2-1; 7 positions match TRBD2. V shed 5 bases, J shed 8 bases, and the junction held 10 bases outside the gene matches. Per the germline V gene, CDR1 is SGDLS and CDR2 is YYNGEE. The CDR3 runs 14 residues. CDR3 bases: TGTGCCAGCAGTTTAGGGAGCGCGGGGGATGAGCAGTTCTTC. Amino acids: CASSLGSAGDEQFF.

The V call is TRBV5-1, the J call TRBJ2-1, with TRBD1 matching over 7 bases. CDR1 and CDR2 from the germline V gene are SGHRS and YFSETQ. This CDR3 has 15 amino acids. With 1 base clipped from V and 8 bases from J, the junction kept 9 bases outside the gene matches. The CDR3 region is CASSLTRQGVDEQFF. CDR3 sequence (DNA): TGCGCCAGCAGCTTGACCCGGCAGGGGGTGGATGAGCAGTTCTTC. Together with reference TRBV5-1 and TRBJ2-1, the CDR3 gives the full variable domain: KAGVTQTPRYLIKTRGQQVTLSCSPISGHRSVSWYQQTPGQGLQFLFEYFSETQRNKGNFPGRFSGRQFSNSRSEMNVSTLELGDSALYLCASSLTRQGVDEQFFGPGTRLTVL.

The J gene is TRBJ2-2, the V gene TRBV6-2 or TRBV6-3; TRBD2 is a possible D gene (5 bases). From germline, CDR1 is MNHEY and CDR2 SVGEGT. This CDR3 contains 16 residues. Trimming removed 6 bases at V and 5 bases at J, with 19 bases between. This CDR3 is CASSLKRSGQTGELFF. The CDR3 DNA sequence: TGTGCCAGCAGCTTAAAGCGGTCAGGTCAGACCGGGGAGCTGTTTTTT.

The chain combines TRBV4-1 with TRBJ2-7; the match to TRBD2 covers 9 bases. CDR3 length: 16 amino acids. V dropped 0 bases and J dropped 4; count of bases not matched to a gene: 7. Germline CDR1 MGHRA, CDR2 YSYEKL. In nucleotides, the CDR3 is TGCGCCAGCAGCCAAGATCGGCGGGGGGGCCTTTACGAGCAGTACTTC. Protein: CASSQDRRGGLYEQYF.

The chain employs TRBV2 and TRBJ2-2; D call uncertain. The length of the CDR3 is 13 residues. Germline loops: CDR1 SNHLY, CDR2 FYNNEI. Trimming removed 6 bases from V and 1 base from J, with 6 bases in between. In DNA, the CDR3 is TGTGCCAGCAGCCTAGAGAACACCGGGGAGCTGTTTTTT. Its protein product is CASSLENTGELFF.

The chain carries TRBV6-5 and TRBJ1-1; D is uncertain. The CDR3 spans 13 residues. Germline V gene lookup returns CDR1 MNHEY and CDR2 SVGAGI. V was clipped by 4 bases and J by 4 bases, with 10 bases between them. The CDR3 protein is CASSSPGVTEAFF. As DNA, the CDR3 is TGTGCCAGCAGTTCCCCTGGAGTCACTGAAGCTTTCTTT.